This T cell receptor (beta chain) was sequenced in a study of T cells in Graves' hyperthyroidism and ophthalmopathy. Study background: Peripheral blood collection took place at initial diagnosis, before any treatment. General study points: Most thyroid clonotypes expanded above 0.001 appeared in blood too. For ophthalmopathy, model prediction preceded onset by a median 6.5 months.

RNA transcripts provided the source from which TCR beta CDR3 regions were amplified. Researchers ran a first-round RT-PCR on the TCR CDR3 using the HTBI primer set. Via MiXCR, TCRdb re-called the multiplex PCR reads, giving one row per CDR3 protein. Of more than 500,000 distinct CDR3 sequences in the sample, 15% to 20% were seen once. CDR1 is LGHDT, CDR2 YNNKEL, per germline (reference sequence). This CDR3 is 13 amino acids long. The V and J ends lost 3 bases and 2 bases respectively, with 7 bases between them. This clonotype was counted ten times or more. What it recognizes is unknown. This chain connects TRBV3-1 to TRBJ2-5; D is unclear. The sequence came from a woman aged 25-40 years with Graves' hyperthyroidism. The specimen was blood. CDR3 region: CASSHEFQETQYF. CDR3 sequence (DNA): TGTGCCAGCAGCCACGAGTTTCAAGAGACCCAGTACTTC.